This entry concerns a single T cell receptor (beta chain). J was trimmed by 8 bases and V by 2 bases; bases with no gene match: 16. The CDR3 spans 18 residues. Germline-derived CDR1 and CDR2 are LNHNV and YYDKDF (reference sequence). Per the original methods: It was from reference gene primer amplification that nucleated cell counts were estimated. This table comes from immunoSEQ multiplex PCR, and its TCRdb copy is limited to in-frame clones, with some not included. The V and J calls and clone size come from that table; D and trimming were worked out from the DNA. The data show some 70,000 clones, roughly four fifths seen once. The data derive from a study of blood T cell repertoires in COVID-19. Study details: T cells, B-cell-depleted T cells, or PBMCs provided the cDNA or gDNA that served as material.

The receptor was isolated from a man aged 55 to 69 with COVID-19, enrolled during active disease. The chain links TRBV15 to TRBJ2-2; 8 nucleotides match TRBD2. Sequenced input: peripheral blood. DNA of the CDR3: TGTGCCACCAGCAGAAAAAACGGAGCGGGAGCGGTTCTAGGGGAGCTGTTTTTT. It is translated as CATSRKNGAGAVLGELFF.